Reported below is one T cell receptor beta chain. This sample was taken from a study of Graves' ophthalmopathy and Graves' hyperthyroidism. Study at large: Peripheral blood was gathered at first diagnosis, ahead of any treatment whatsoever.

The diagnostic workup employed clinical symptoms, serum thyroxine, TRAb, thyroid ultrasound and orbital computed tomography. Amplification from RNA transcripts yielded the TCR beta CDR3 regions. The library came from an HTBI-primed first-round RT-PCR and a second-round multiplex PCR. One entry per CDR3 protein results from TCRdb running MiXCR on the multiplex PCR reads. The top ten hold 3% to 4% of the sample, which has 600,000 to 700,000 distinct CDR3 sequences, about two fifths seen once. This sequence originates from an adult man with Graves' ophthalmopathy. Input material: peripheral blood.

In DNA form, the CDR3 reads TGCAGCGTCGACAGGGTTGACACTGAAGCTTTCTTT. This sequence encodes CSVDRVDTEAFF. V gene TRBV29-1 combines with J gene TRBJ1-1, with 7 bases fitting TRBD1. The germline gives CDR1 SQVTM, CDR2 ANQGSEA. CDR3 length: 12 residues. Trimming removed 6 bases from V and 3 bases from J; junction bases left unmatched: 4.